Each of the 31 T cell receptor beta chains below was sequenced from the same sample in a study of blood T cell repertoires in COVID-19. Clones were sequenced by immunoSEQ multiplex PCR, and TCRdb holds only the in-frame ones, with some missing. The table includes roughly 80,000 clones, approximately 90% detected once. The specimen was peripheral blood. Receptor source: a human donor in a cohort sampled during active COVID-19.

The chain uses TRBV29-1 and TRBJ2-7; D perhaps matches TRBD1 (6 bases). CDR3 length: 14 amino acids. Trimming left V 6 bases short and J 0 bases short, with 15 bases between. The germline V gene encodes CDR1 SQVTM and CDR2 ANQGSEA. The CDR3 DNA reads as TGCAGCGTAGCGTCCCGGACAGACTCCTACGAGCAGTACTTC. It yields the protein CSVASRTDSYEQYF.

The chain employs TRBV3-1 (or the pseudogene TRBV3-2) and TRBJ1-2; 10 bases agree with TRBD1. CDR3 size: 16 residues. CDR1 LGHDT and CDR2 YNNKEL come from the germline V gene (reference sequence). V lost 4 bases to trimming and J lost 4 bases; unmatched junction nucleotides: 9. The CDR3 spells CASSLGTGARLYGYTF. As DNA, the CDR3 is TGTGCCAGCAGCCTCGGGACAGGGGCCCGTCTCTATGGCTACACCTTC.

The chain links TRBV7-2 to TRBJ1-6; tentative D call: TRBD1 (5 bases). The CDR3 covers 16 residues. V dropped 0 bases and J dropped 9 bases, with 15 bases sitting between them. Germline V CDR1 and CDR2: SGHTA, FQGNSA. This chain's CDR3 is CASSLAAGGVVSPLHF. The CDR3 bases are TGTGCCAGCAGCTTAGCAGCGGGGGGAGTCGTTTCACCCCTCCACTTT.

This clone was detected once. V and J are TRBV9 and TRBJ2-7; perhaps TRBD1 as D (6 bases). Germline values: CDR1 SGDLS, CDR2 YYNGEE. This CDR3 is 16 amino acids long. The V and J ends lost 3 bases and 0 bases respectively, with 16 bases between them. The chain's CDR3 is CASSDRAFPRSYEQYF. The CDR3 coding sequence is TGTGCCAGCAGCGACAGGGCCTTTCCCCGCTCCTACGAGCAGTACTTC.

The V call is TRBV3-1 (or the pseudogene TRBV3-2), the J call TRBJ2-3; 8 bases agree with TRBD2. The CDR3 totals 17 residues. Germline V gene data show CDR1 as LGHDT and CDR2 as YNNKEL (reference sequence). Germline trimming cut 2 bases from V and 2 bases from J; bases unmatched to any gene: 9. The DNA of the CDR3 is TGTGCCAGCAGCCAATTTCCAGCGGGGGAGTACACAGATACGCAGTATTTT. It is translated as CASSQFPAGEYTDTQYF.

This chain uses TRBV3-1 (or the pseudogene TRBV3-2) with TRBJ2-5; 11 nucleotides line up with TRBD2. Germline V gene sequence: CDR1 LGHDT, CDR2 YNNKEL (reference sequence). Trimming removed 2 bases from V and 8 bases from J; junction bases left unmatched: 7. The CDR3 is 15 amino acids. DNA of the CDR3: TGTGCCAGCAGCCAATTAGCGGGGGGGGTGGAAACCCAGTACTTC. Protein product: CASSQLAGGVETQYF.

This chain uses TRBV9 with TRBJ2-1; 8 bases map to TRBD2. V lost 2 bases to trimming and J lost 0 bases; unmatched junction nucleotides: 7. Germline V gene sequence: CDR1 SGDLS, CDR2 YYNGEE. This CDR3 has 17 residues. CDR3 amino acids: CASSVGSGASSYNEQFF. CDR3 DNA sequence: TGTGCCAGCAGCGTGGGTAGCGGGGCGAGCTCCTACAATGAGCAGTTCTTC.

This sequence joins TRBV16 and TRBJ1-5; 7 nucleotides agree with TRBD1. CDR1 KGHSY and CDR2 FQNENV come from the germline V gene. The CDR3 consists of 15 residues. V shed 5 bases, J shed 6 bases, and the junction held 10 bases outside the gene matches. The CDR3 reads CASSSDRQWGQPQHF. The CDR3 nucleotides are TGTGCCAGCAGCTCGGACAGGCAGTGGGGTCAGCCCCAGCATTTT.

The V call is TRBV5-4, the J call TRBJ2-4, with 8 bases that match TRBD1. The germline V gene encodes CDR1 SGHNT and CDR2 YYREEE (reference sequence). The J segment lost 6 bases and the V segment lost 4 bases, leaving 12 bases of the junction unmatched. The CDR3 spans 16 residues. Here the CDR3 DNA reads TGTGCCAGCAGCAGCCGGGACAGGAAAGGGGGAAACATTCAGTACTTC. This gives the protein CASSSRDRKGGNIQYF.

This clone showed up just a few times. The chain links TRBV5-4 to TRBJ2-5; D not resolved. Trimming took 2 bases from V and 1 from J, leaving 6 bases between them. CDR3 length: 13 residues. From germline, CDR1 is SGHNT and CDR2 YYREEE (reference sequence). CDR3: CASSFVSQETQYF. In nucleotides, the CDR3 is TGTGCCAGCAGCTTTGTCAGCCAAGAGACCCAGTACTTC. Supplemented by reference TRBV5-4 and TRBJ2-5, the full variable domain reads ETGVTQSPTHLIKTRGQQVTLRCSSQSGHNTVSWYQQALGQGPQFIFQYYREEENGRGNFPPRFSGLQFPNYSSELNVNALELDDSALYLCASSFVSQETQYFGPGTRLLVL.

V gene TRBV6-1 combines with J gene TRBJ1-5; perhaps TRBD1 as D (6 bases). The CDR3 contains 15 residues. V was trimmed by 2 bases and J by 4 bases, leaving 12 bases between them. The germline V gene has CDR1 MNHNS and CDR2 SASEGT. Here the CDR3 reads CASSETGRSNQPQHF. The CDR3 DNA is TGTGCCAGCAGTGAAACAGGGCGGTCAAATCAGCCCCAGCATTTT.

The chain joins TRBV19 to TRBJ1-1; tentatively, D is TRBD1 (6 bases). The ends were cut back, 6 bases at V and 4 bases at J, with 9 bases in the middle. This CDR3 is 12 amino acids long. Germline values: CDR1 LNHDA, CDR2 SQIVND (reference sequence). CDR3 amino acids: CASRLGGTEAFF. CDR3 DNA: TGTGCCAGTAGATTAGGGGGCACTGAAGCTTTCTTT.

As DNA, the CDR3 is TGTGCCAGCAGCCCCTTAGCGGGGGGGCCAGATACGCAGTATTTT. This sequence encodes CASSPLAGGPDTQYF. The chain uses TRBV2 and TRBJ2-3; 11 positions match TRBD2. From germline, CDR1 is SNHLY and CDR2 FYNNEI. V shed 6 bases and J 4 bases; nucleotides not matched to a gene: 6. This CDR3 contains 15 residues.

This chain uses TRBV7-2 with TRBJ2-5; D gene uncertain. This CDR3 contains 13 residues. In germline, CDR1 is SGHTA, CDR2 FQGNSA. The V and J ends lost 1 base and 1 base respectively, with 4 bases between them. CDR3 bases: TGTGCCAGCAGCTTAGTAGTCCAAGAGACCCAGTACTTC. Its translation: CASSLVVQETQYF.

The V call is TRBV19, the J call TRBJ2-5, with 9 bases fitting TRBD1. Germline V gene lookup returns CDR1 LNHDA and CDR2 SQIVND (reference sequence). This CDR3 spans 14 amino acids. V lost 10 bases to trimming and J lost 4 bases; unmatched junction nucleotides: 10. In nucleotides, the CDR3 is TGTGCCACTAAACGACAGGGGGGGCCAGAGACCCAGTACTTC. This translates into CATKRQGGPETQYF.

The chain has TRBV10-3 and TRBJ2-7, with 16 positions matching TRBD2. The trim removed 5 bases at V and 7 bases at J, leaving 2 bases unmatched. CDR3 length: 14 amino acids. Per germline, CDR1 ENHRY and CDR2 SYGVKD. CDR3: CAISPGLAGGEQYF. For the CDR3, the DNA is TGTGCCATCAGTCCGGGACTAGCGGGAGGGGAGCAGTACTTC.

This clone was seen a single time. This chain joins TRBV30 and TRBJ1-3; D is possibly TRBD1 (5 bases). Germline assignment: CDR1 GTSNPN and CDR2 SVGIG (reference sequence). Trimming stripped 2 bases from V and 0 bases from J, with 8 bases between. The CDR3 sequence is 14 residues long. The CDR3 bases are TGTGCCTGGAGTCTGGGGGGCTCTGGAAACACCATATATTTT. It translates to CAWSLGGSGNTIYF.

This clone was seen a few times. This chain uses TRBV19 with TRBJ2-1; TRBD1 agrees at 9 bases. CDR1 is LNHDA, CDR2 SQIVND, per germline (reference sequence). This CDR3 is built from 13 residues. With V trimmed by 3 bases and J by 9 bases, 3 bases remained unmatched. This CDR3 is CASSMDRGTEQFF. The CDR3 DNA follows: TGTGCCAGTAGTATGGACAGGGGTACTGAGCAGTTCTTC. The entire variable domain, with the rest obtained from reference TRBV19 and TRBJ2-1, is as follows: DGGITQSPKYLFRKEGQNVTLSCEQNLNHDAMYWYRQDPGQGLRLIYYSQIVNDFQKGDIAEGYSVSREKKESFPLTVTSAQKNPTAFYLCASSMDRGTEQFFGPGTRLTVL.

The chain uses TRBV2 and TRBJ2-7; a weak D match, TRBD2 (6 bases). Germline V gene lookup returns CDR1 SNHLY and CDR2 FYNNEI. The CDR3 has 16 amino acids. Trimming pared 0 bases from V and 5 bases from J, leaving 17 bases between. This CDR3 is CASSEAPGARANEQYF. The CDR3 DNA follows: TGTGCCAGCAGTGAAGCGCCGGGAGCGAGAGCGAACGAGCAGTACTTC.

The V and J genes are TRBV11-2 and TRBJ2-1; D remains ambiguous. The CDR3 is 14 residues long. Trimming shortened V by 0 bases and J by 10 bases, and 13 bases separated the two germline ends. Germline loops: CDR1 SGHAT, CDR2 FQNNGV. This CDR3 reads CASSLDVSAGEQFF. The CDR3 DNA sequence: TGTGCCAGCAGCTTAGATGTGTCTGCAGGAGAGCAGTTCTTC.

V and J are TRBV28 and TRBJ1-2, with 10 bases identical to TRBD1. This CDR3 is built from 13 residues. CDR1 and CDR2 (germline): MDHEN, SYDVKM. Trimming cost V 3 bases and J 8 bases; bases outside gene matches: 3. The CDR3 reads CASSLTGGLGYTF. In DNA form, the CDR3 reads TGTGCCAGCAGTTTGACAGGGGGCCTGGGCTACACCTTC.

In its sample, this clone was seen once. The chain carries TRBV28 and TRBJ1-1; D may be TRBD1 (5 bases). Germline CDR1 MDHEN, CDR2 SYDVKM. The CDR3 runs to 13 residues. Between the trimmed V and J ends, which lost 5 bases and 4 bases, there was a span of 11 bases. The CDR3 DNA is TGTGCCAGCAGTCCCGTCGGGGGCACTGAAGCTTTCTTT. Protein product: CASSPVGGTEAFF.

The rearrangement links TRBV18 to TRBJ1-5; 10 nucleotides align to TRBD1. The CDR3 spans 17 residues. Germline assignment: CDR1 KGHSH and CDR2 LQKENI. The junction had 11 bases not matched to a gene; V was cut back by 2 bases and J by 7 bases. DNA of the CDR3: TGTGCCAGCTCACCAAATCTCCCGGGACAGGGGTTACAGCCCCAGCATTTT. Its translation: CASSPNLPGQGLQPQHF.

The count of this clone is one. The chain uses TRBV10-1 and TRBJ2-1; D is uncertain. CDR3 length equals 14 residues. Germline values: CDR1 WNHNN, CDR2 SYGVQD (reference sequence). V was shortened by 0 bases and J by 11 bases, with 14 bases between the two germline ends. The CDR3 is CASSESTRLLQQFF. CDR3 sequence (DNA): TGCGCCAGCAGTGAGTCGACTCGGCTACTACAGCAGTTCTTC.

This rearrangement joins TRBV5-1 to TRBJ2-5; 8 bases fit TRBD1. The CDR3 is made up of 16 amino acids. With V trimmed by 4 bases and J by 4 bases, 12 bases remained unmatched. The germline V gene has CDR1 SGHRS and CDR2 YFSETQ. The CDR3 region has the DNA TGCGCCAGCAGCAACATAGACAGGGGCGAGAGAGAGACCCAGTACTTC. It specifies CASSNIDRGERETQYF.

The chain is built from TRBV5-1 and TRBJ1-1; 8 bases fit TRBD1. CDR1 and CDR2 from the germline V gene are SGHRS and YFSETQ. The J segment lost 0 bases and the V segment lost 3 bases, leaving 4 bases of the junction unmatched. CDR3 size: 15 residues. The CDR3 nucleotides are TGCGCCAGCAGCTCTGGACAGGGCCTGAACACTGAAGCTTTCTTT. Translation gives CASSSGQGLNTEAFF.

This chain connects TRBV4-1 to TRBJ1-5; 7 positions agree with TRBD1. V shed 0 bases, J shed 3 bases, and the junction held 8 bases outside the gene matches. Germline-derived CDR1 and CDR2 are MGHRA and YSYEKL. This CDR3 has 17 amino acids. The DNA of the CDR3 is TGCGCCAGCAGCCAAGAGTCAGACAGGGTTGCCAATCAGCCCCAGCATTTT. Residues: CASSQESDRVANQPQHF.

This clone was observed a few times. The rearrangement links TRBV7-2 to TRBJ2-7, with unresolved D. Between the trimmed V and J ends, which lost 4 bases and 4 bases, there was a span of 11 bases. CDR3 size: 13 residues. Germline CDR1 is SGHTA and CDR2 is FQGNSA. The CDR3 nucleotides are TGTGCCAGCAGCTCAAGTATCGGTTACGAGCAGTACTTC. This codes for CASSSSIGYEQYF.

The rearrangement uses TRBV19 and TRBJ2-6, with TRBD1 matching over 9 bases. In germline, CDR1 is LNHDA, CDR2 SQIVND (reference sequence). Trimming at V came to 5 bases and at J to 0 bases, leaving 2 bases not matched to a gene. The CDR3 is 16 residues long. CDR3 DNA: TGTGCCAGTAGTGACAGGGGGGCCTCTGGGGCCAACGTCCTGACTTTC. It yields the protein CASSDRGASGANVLTF.

The J gene is TRBJ2-5, the V gene TRBV29-1, with 10 positions matching TRBD2. V was clipped by 0 bases and J by 4 bases; unmatched bases: 11. The CDR3 covers 17 residues. The germline V gene has CDR1 SQVTM and CDR2 ANQGSEA. The CDR3 is CSVEDLGAGGPGETQYF. The CDR3 bases are TGCAGCGTTGAAGATCTTGGAGCGGGAGGGCCGGGAGAGACCCAGTACTTC. Based on the CDR3 plus reference TRBV29-1 and TRBJ2-5, the full variable domain is SAVISQKPSRDICQRGTSLTIQCQVDSQVTMMFWYRQQPGQSLTLIATANQGSEATYESGFVIDKFPISRPNLTFSTLTVSNMSPEDSSIYLCSVEDLGAGGPGETQYFGPGTRLLVL.

The V gene is TRBV18, the J gene TRBJ2-3; 9 bases agree with TRBD2. The V segment lost 0 bases and the J segment 5 bases; nucleotides outside the gene matches: 12. This CDR3 region has 18 residues. Per germline, CDR1 KGHSH and CDR2 LQKENI. CDR3 nucleotide sequence: TGTGCCAGCTCACCACCGGGTCGGCTAGCGGGGAGCTTAGATACGCAGTATTTT. It encodes CASSPPGRLAGSLDTQYF.